This T cell receptor (beta chain) was recovered during a study of T cells in Graves' hyperthyroidism and ophthalmopathy. Details on this clonotype: Its antigen is not known. A read error may explain this, as a much larger clone is one base away.

The definition of stable Graves' hyperthyroidism was no ophthalmopathy progression within 18 months. Criteria for exclusion of patients were uncontrolled infection, other autoimmune disease, pregnancy or lactation. There were TCR beta CDR3 regions amplified from RNA transcripts. TCR CDR3 regions were first amplified by RT-PCR with HTBI primers. TCRdb redid the calling of the multiplex PCR reads with MiXCR, one entry per CDR3 protein. The table records hundreds of thousands of distinct CDR3 sequences, more than 45% of them present only once. Per germline, CDR1 ENHRY and CDR2 SYGVKD. The CDR3 has 14 amino acids. Regarding the study as a whole: Peripheral blood also featured most of the thyroid clonotypes expanded above 0.001. Separation of ophthalmopathy from stable hyperthyroidism was achieved by a 13 V-J model.

V is TRBV10-3 and J is TRBJ1-4, with 7 bases identical to TRBD1. The receptor was isolated from a woman younger than 35 with Graves' hyperthyroidism. Source material: peripheral blood or thyroid tissue (not recorded which). Written as DNA, the CDR3 is TGTGCCATCTGTGATCAGGGGGACGGGGAAAAACTGTTTTTT. Encoded protein: CAICDQGDGEKLFF.